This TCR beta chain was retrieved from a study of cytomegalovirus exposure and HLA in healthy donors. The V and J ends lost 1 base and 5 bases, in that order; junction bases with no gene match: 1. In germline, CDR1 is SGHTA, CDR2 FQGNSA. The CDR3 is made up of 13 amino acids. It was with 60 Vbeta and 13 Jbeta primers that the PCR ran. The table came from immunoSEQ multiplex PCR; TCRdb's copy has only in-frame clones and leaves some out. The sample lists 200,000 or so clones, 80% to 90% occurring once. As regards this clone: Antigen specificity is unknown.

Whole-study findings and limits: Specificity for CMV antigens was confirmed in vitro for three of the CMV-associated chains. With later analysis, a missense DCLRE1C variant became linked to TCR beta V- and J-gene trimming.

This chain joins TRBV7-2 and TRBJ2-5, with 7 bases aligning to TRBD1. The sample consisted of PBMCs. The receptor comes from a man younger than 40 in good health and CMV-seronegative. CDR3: CASSLGQGETQYF. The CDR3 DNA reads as TGTGCCAGCAGCTTAGGACAGGGTGAGACCCAGTACTTC. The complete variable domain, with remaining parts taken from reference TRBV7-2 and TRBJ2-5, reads GAGVSQSPSNKVTEKGKDVELRCDPISGHTALYWYRQSLGQGLEFLIYFQGNSAPDKSGLPSDRFSAERTGGSVSTLTIQRTQQEDSAVYLCASSLGQGETQYFGPGTRLLVL.